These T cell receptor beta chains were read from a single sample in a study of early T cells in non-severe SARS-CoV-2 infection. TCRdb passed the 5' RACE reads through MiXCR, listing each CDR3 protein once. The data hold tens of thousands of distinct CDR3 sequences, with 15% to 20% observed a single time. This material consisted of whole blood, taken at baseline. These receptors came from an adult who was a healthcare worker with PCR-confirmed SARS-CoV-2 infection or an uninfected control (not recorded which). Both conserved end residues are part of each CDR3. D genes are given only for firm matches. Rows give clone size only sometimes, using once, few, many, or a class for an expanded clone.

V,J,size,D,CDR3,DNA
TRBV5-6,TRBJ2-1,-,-,CASSTGSSYNEQFF,TGTGCCAGCAGCACAGGGAGCTCCTACAATGAGCAGTTCTTC
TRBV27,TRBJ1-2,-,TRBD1,CASSPAGGHGYGYTF,TGTGCCAGCTCCCCCGCAGGGGGCCATGGCTATGGCTACACCTTC
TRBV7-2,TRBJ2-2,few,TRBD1,CASSLMTGATGELFF,TGTGCCAGCAGTCTTATGACAGGGGCCACCGGGGAGCTGTTTTTT
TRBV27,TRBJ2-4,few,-,CASSPLLTGALAKNIQYF,TGTGCCAGCAGTCCTCTGTTGACAGGAGCCCTAGCCAAAAACATTCAGTACTTC
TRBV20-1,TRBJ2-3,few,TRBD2,CSARDAGGNTDTQYF,TGCAGTGCTAGAGATGCGGGAGGAAACACAGATACGCAGTATTTT
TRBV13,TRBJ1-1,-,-,CASSQISTEPNTEAFF,TGTGCCAGCAGCCAAATATCAACAGAACCGAACACTGAAGCTTTCTTT
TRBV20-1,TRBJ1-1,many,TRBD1,CSARDPTGTYTEAFF,TGCAGTGCTAGAGACCCGACAGGGACCTACACTGAAGCTTTCTTT
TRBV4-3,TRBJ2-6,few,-,CASSQVGSGANVLTF,TGCGCCAGCAGCCAAGTGGGCTCTGGGGCCAACGTCCTGACTTTC
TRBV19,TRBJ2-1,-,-,CASSIGSLGYEQFF,TGTGCCAGTAGTATAGGTTCTTTAGGCTATGAGCAGTTCTTC
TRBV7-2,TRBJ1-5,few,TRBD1,CASSLGQGRPQHF,TGTGCCAGCAGCTTGGGACAGGGTCGGCCCCAGCATTTT
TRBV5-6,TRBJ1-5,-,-,CASSLGRKYSNQPQHF,TGTGCCAGCAGCTTGGGACGAAAATATAGCAATCAGCCCCAGCATTTT
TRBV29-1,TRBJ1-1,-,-,CSVEKSSGDLLNTEAFF,TGCAGCGTTGAAAAATCGTCAGGAGACCTTTTGAACACTGAAGCTTTCTTT
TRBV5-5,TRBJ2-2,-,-,CASSWSGDNRAELFF,TGTGCCAGCAGCTGGAGCGGGGACAACCGGGCGGAGCTGTTTTTT
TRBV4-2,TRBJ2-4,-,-,CASSQVASDKNIQYF,TGTGCCAGCAGCCAAGTAGCCAGCGACAAAAACATTCAGTACTTC
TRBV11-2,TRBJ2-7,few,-,CASSLVPSSTEQYF,TGTGCCAGCAGCTTAGTTCCCTCCTCCACCGAGCAGTACTTC
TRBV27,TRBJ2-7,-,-,CASSPVAGGYEQYF,TGTGCCAGCAGTCCTGTAGCAGGCGGCTACGAGCAGTACTTC
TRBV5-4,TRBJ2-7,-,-,CASSLAGHLEQYF,TGTGCCAGCAGCTTGGCGGGACATCTCGAGCAGTACTTC
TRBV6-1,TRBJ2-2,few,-,CASTERGITGELFF,TGTGCCAGCACCGAAAGGGGGATCACCGGGGAGCTGTTTTTT
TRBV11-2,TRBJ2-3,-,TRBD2,CASSPRGERTDTQYF,TGTGCCAGCAGCCCCCGGGGGGAGCGCACAGATACGCAGTATTTT
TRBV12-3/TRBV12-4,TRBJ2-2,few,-,CASRLGDTGELFF,TGTGCCAGCAGACTAGGCGACACCGGGGAGCTGTTTTTT
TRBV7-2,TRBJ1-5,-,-,CASSLKGHSNQPQHF,TGTGCCAGCAGCTTAAAGGGCCATAGCAATCAGCCCCAGCATTTT
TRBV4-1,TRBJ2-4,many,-,CASSQDGPLDIQYF,TGCGCCAGCAGCCAAGATGGACCCTTAGACATTCAGTACTTC
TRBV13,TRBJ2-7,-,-,CASSLGRNPDEQYF,TGTGCCAGCAGCTTAGGGCGGAACCCGGACGAGCAGTACTTC
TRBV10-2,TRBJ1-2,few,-,CASSSRQVTTGGYTF,TGCGCCAGCAGCAGCCGACAGGTCACTACAGGAGGCTACACCTTC
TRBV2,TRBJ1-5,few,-,CASSETGGGQPQHF,TGTGCCAGCAGTGAAACTGGGGGGGGCCAGCCCCAGCATTTT
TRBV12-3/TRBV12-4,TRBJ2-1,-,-,CASSPGTSNEQFF,TGTGCCAGCAGTCCCGGGACCAGCAATGAGCAGTTCTTC
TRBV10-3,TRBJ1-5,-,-,CAISERQESNQPQHF,TGTGCCATCAGTGAAAGACAGGAAAGCAATCAGCCCCAGCATTTT
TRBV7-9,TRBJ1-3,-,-,CASSQAGNTIYF,TGTGCCAGCAGCCAAGCTGGAAACACCATATATTTT
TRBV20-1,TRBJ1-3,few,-,CSASSRSSGNTIYF,TGCAGTGCTAGCAGCCGATCGTCTGGAAACACCATATATTTT
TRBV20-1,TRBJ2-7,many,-,CSASLQGNEQYF,TGCAGTGCTAGTTTACAGGGTAACGAGCAGTACTTC
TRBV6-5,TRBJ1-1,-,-,CASTDWGGTEAFF,TGTGCCAGCACCGACTGGGGGGGCACTGAAGCTTTCTTT
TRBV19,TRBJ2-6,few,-,CASSPRTPTGANVLTF,TGTGCCAGTAGTCCACGGACGCCAACGGGGGCCAACGTCCTGACTTTC
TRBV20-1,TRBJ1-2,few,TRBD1,CSASHRGTIGYTF,TGCAGTGCTAGTCACAGGGGTACTATTGGCTACACCTTC
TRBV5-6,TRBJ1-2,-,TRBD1,CASSLDRTSYGYTF,TGTGCCAGCAGCCTGGACAGGACCTCCTATGGCTACACCTTC
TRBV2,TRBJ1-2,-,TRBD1,CASSEADRGYGYTF,TGTGCCAGCAGTGAAGCGGACAGGGGGTATGGCTACACCTTC
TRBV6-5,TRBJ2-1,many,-,CASSYRGPNNEQFF,TGCGCCAGCAGTTACCGGGGGCCCAACAATGAGCAGTTCTTC
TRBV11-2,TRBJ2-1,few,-,CASSLERNEQFF,TGTGCCAGCAGCTTAGAGAGGAATGAGCAGTTCTTC
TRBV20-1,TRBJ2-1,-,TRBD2,CSARYPSGRNNEQFF,TGCAGTGCTAGATACCCTAGCGGGAGGAACAATGAGCAGTTCTTC
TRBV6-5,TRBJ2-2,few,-,CASSPLLHTGELFF,TGTGCCAGCAGCCCACTATTGCACACCGGGGAGCTGTTTTTT
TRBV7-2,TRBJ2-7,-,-,CASSSQRTRQTYEQYF,TGTGCCAGCAGCTCCCAGAGAACAAGACAGACCTACGAGCAGTACTTC
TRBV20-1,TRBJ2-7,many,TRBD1,CSARAGTGGHREQYF,TGCAGTGCTAGAGCCGGGACAGGGGGGCACAGGGAGCAGTACTTC
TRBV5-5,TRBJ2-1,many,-,CASSPTGDEQFF,TGTGCCAGCAGCCCCACCGGGGATGAGCAGTTCTTC
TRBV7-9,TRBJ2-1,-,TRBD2,CASSPMTSGRADEQFF,TGTGCCAGCAGCCCTATGACTAGCGGGAGGGCAGATGAGCAGTTCTTC
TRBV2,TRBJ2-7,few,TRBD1,CASKQGSSYEQYF,TGTGCCAGTAAACAGGGGAGCTCCTACGAGCAGTACTTC
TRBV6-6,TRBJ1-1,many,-,CASSQSNRATEAFF,TGTGCCAGCAGCCAATCAAACAGGGCCACTGAAGCTTTCTTT
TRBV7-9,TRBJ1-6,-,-,CASSLATANSPLHF,TGTGCCAGCAGCTTAGCGACAGCTAATTCACCCCTCCACTTT
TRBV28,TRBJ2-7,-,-,CASSLGILSEQYF,TGTGCCAGCAGTTTAGGCATATTGAGCGAGCAGTACTTC
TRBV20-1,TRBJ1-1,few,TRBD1,CSANRDRGHEAFF,TGCAGTGCTAATAGGGACAGGGGGCATGAAGCTTTCTTT
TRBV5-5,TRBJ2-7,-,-,CASSPDLTYEQYF,TGTGCCAGCAGCCCGGACCTAACCTACGAGCAGTACTTC
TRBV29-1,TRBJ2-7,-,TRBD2,CSVSGGTYEQYF,TGCAGCGTCAGCGGGGGAACCTACGAGCAGTACTTC
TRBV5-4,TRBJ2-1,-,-,CASSSDQGVGYEQFF,TGTGCCAGCAGCTCTGACCAGGGCGTCGGCTATGAGCAGTTCTTC
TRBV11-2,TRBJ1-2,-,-,CASSLGDRSYGYTF,TGTGCCAGCAGCTTGGGCGACAGGAGCTATGGCTACACCTTC
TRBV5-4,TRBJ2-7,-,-,CASSFRTRGEQYF,TGTGCCAGCAGCTTCCGGACCCGCGGCGAGCAGTACTTC
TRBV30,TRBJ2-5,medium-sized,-,CAWSVLRQETQYF,TGTGCCTGGAGTGTATTGAGACAAGAGACCCAGTACTTC
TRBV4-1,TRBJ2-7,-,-,CASRPRTSSYEQYF,TGCGCCAGCAGACCGAGAACAAGCTCCTACGAGCAGTACTTC
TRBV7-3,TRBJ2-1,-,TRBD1,CASSSAGTDYNEQFF,TGTGCCAGCAGCTCCGCCGGGACAGACTACAATGAGCAGTTCTTC
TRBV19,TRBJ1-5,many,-,CASSTSLGQTAQHF,TGTGCCAGTAGCACCTCCCTTGGACAGACTGCCCAGCATTTT
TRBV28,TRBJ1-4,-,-,CASSSTGTPAGKLFF,TGTGCCAGCAGTTCGACCGGGACTCCGGCCGGAAAACTGTTTTTT
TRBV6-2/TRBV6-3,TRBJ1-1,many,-,CASSSLGGTEAFF,TGTGCCAGCAGTTCCCTGGGGGGAACTGAAGCTTTCTTT